Listed below are T cell receptor beta chains from one sample, sequenced in a study of CD8+ T cells in alopecia areata. The repertoire was sequenced with immunoSEQ multiplex PCR; TCRdb's copy has only in-frame clones and lacks some. The data show about 42,000 clones, under 70% seen once. This specimen was CD8+ T cells sorted from blood, taken at week 4, from a patient treated with tofacitinib. The receptors come from a human donor with alopecia areata. CDR3s include the opening cysteine and the closing phenylalanine or tryptophan. A D gene is named only where the DNA matches it firmly. Expanded clones get a size class; other rows say once, few or many, or leave the size out.

TRBV29-1,-,TRBJ2-1,once,TGCAGCGTTGACAGGACCTACAATGAGCAGTTCTTC,CSVDRTYNEQFF
TRBV14,-,TRBJ2-1,once,TGTGCCAGCAGCCAGGGGGGCTCCTACAATGAGCAGTTCTTC,CASSQGGSYNEQFF
TRBV7-6,-,TRBJ2-5,few,TGTGCCAGCAGCTCCCCGCAGTTCCAAGAGACCCAGTACTTC,CASSSPQFQETQYF
TRBV7-9,-,TRBJ1-1,-,TGTGCCAGCGAGGAGAGGTTCACTGAAGCTTTCTTT,CASEERFTEAFF
TRBV5-6,TRBD1,TRBJ2-1,-,TGTGCCAGCAGCATCGGGACAGGGGTTTACAATGAGCAGTTCTTC,CASSIGTGVYNEQFF
TRBV30,-,TRBJ1-2,-,TGTGCCTGGAGGGAGTGGGCAGATGGCTACACCTTC,CAWREWADGYTF
TRBV5-6,TRBD1,TRBJ2-7,-,TGTGCCAGCAGTCATCCCCCCGGGACAGGGTCCCACGAGCAGTACTTC,CASSHPPGTGSHEQYF
TRBV29-1,TRBD2,TRBJ2-1,-,TGCAGCGTTGAGTGGCGGGGGGGCCGGGACAATGAGCAGTTCTTC,CSVEWRGGRDNEQFF
TRBV4-1,-,TRBJ2-7,few,TGCGCCAGCAGCCCTTTTTTGTCCTCAGCACGGGAGCAGTACTTC,CASSPFLSSAREQYF
TRBV29-1,-,TRBJ2-7,-,TGCAGCGTTAAGGGAGAGTCCAAGTCTTCCTACGAGCAGTACTTC,CSVKGESKSSYEQYF
TRBV7-3,TRBD2,TRBJ2-7,few,TGTGCCAGCAGCTCACTCGGGGGAGGGAAACCCGAGCAGTACTTC,CASSSLGGGKPEQYF
TRBV5-1,-,TRBJ2-7,few,TGCGCCAGCAGCTTGGGGGGGCTCTACGAGCAGTACTTC,CASSLGGLYEQYF
TRBV27,-,TRBJ1-6,-,TGTGCCAGCAAACCCAGCGCCGGTTCACCCCTCCACTTT,CASKPSAGSPLHF
TRBV7-6,TRBD1,TRBJ2-7,-,TGTGCCAGCAGCTCCCGGGACAGGGGCTACGAGCAGTACTTC,CASSSRDRGYEQYF
TRBV6-5,TRBD1,TRBJ2-3,-,TGTGCCAGCAGGTCGACAGGGGCCTCCCCAGATACGCAGTATTTT,CASRSTGASPDTQYF